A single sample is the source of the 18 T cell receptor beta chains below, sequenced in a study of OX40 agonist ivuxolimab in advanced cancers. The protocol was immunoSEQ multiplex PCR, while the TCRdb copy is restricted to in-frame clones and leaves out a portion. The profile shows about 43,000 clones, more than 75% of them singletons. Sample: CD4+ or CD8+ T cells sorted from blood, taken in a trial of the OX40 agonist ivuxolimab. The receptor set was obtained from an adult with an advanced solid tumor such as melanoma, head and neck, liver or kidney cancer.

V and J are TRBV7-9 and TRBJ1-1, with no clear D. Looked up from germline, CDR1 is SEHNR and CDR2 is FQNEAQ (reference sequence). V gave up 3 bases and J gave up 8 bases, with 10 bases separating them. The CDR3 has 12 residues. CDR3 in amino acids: CASSLGIAEAFF. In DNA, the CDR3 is TGTGCCAGCAGCTTGGGGATTGCAGAAGCTTTCTTT. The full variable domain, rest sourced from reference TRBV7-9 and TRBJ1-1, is DTGVSQNPRHKITKRGQNVTFRCDPISEHNRLYWYRQTLGQGPEFLTYFQNEAQLEKSRLLSDRFSAERPKGSFSTLEIQRTEQGDSAMYLCASSLGIAEAFFGQGTRLTVV.

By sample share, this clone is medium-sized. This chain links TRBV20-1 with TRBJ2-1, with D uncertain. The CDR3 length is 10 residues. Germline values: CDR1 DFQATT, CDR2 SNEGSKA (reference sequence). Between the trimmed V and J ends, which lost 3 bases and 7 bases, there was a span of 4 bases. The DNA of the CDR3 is TGCAGTGCTAGGTATAATGAGCAGTTCTTC. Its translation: CSARYNEQFF.

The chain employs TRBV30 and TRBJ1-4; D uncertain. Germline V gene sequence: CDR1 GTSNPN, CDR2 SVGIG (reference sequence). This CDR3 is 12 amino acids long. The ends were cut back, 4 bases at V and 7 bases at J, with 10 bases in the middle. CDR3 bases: TGTGCCTGGAATTACGGACCTGAAAAACTGTTTTTT. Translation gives CAWNYGPEKLFF.

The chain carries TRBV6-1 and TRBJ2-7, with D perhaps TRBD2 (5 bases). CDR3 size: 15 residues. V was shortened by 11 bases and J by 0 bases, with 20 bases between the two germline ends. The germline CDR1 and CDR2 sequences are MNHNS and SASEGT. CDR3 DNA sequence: TGTGCCGGCAAGATCCTGAGCGGCAACTCCTACGAGCAGTACTTC. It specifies CAGKILSGNSYEQYF.

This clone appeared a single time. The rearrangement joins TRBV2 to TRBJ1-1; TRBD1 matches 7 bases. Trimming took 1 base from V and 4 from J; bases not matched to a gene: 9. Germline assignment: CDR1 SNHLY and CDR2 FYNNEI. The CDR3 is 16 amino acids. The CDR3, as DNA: TGTGCCAGCAGTGAAGAAGGGGGCGCAGGGGGCACTGAAGCTTTCTTT. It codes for CASSEEGGAGGTEAFF.

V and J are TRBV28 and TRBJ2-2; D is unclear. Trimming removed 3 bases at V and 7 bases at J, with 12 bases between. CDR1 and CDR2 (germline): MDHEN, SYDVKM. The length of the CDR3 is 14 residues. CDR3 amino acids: CASSFVPQLGELFF. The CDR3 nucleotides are TGTGCCAGCAGTTTTGTCCCCCAACTCGGGGAGCTGTTTTTT. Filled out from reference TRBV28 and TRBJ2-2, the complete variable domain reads DVKVTQSSRYLVKRTGEKVFLECVQDMDHENMFWYRQDPGLGLRLIYFSYDVKMKEKGDIPEGYSVSREKKERFSLILESASTNQTSMYLCASSFVPQLGELFFGEGSRLTVL.

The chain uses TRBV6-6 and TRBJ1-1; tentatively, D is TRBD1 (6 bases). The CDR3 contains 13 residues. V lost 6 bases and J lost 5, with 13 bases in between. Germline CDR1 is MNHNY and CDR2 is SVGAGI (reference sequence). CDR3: CASRNREGTEAFF. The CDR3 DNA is TGTGCCAGCAGAAACAGGGAGGGGACTGAAGCTTTCTTT.

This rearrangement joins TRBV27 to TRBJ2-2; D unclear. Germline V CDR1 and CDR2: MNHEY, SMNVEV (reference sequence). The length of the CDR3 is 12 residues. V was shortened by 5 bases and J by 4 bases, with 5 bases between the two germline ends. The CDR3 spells CASSPSTGELFF. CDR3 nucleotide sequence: TGTGCCAGCAGTCCGAGCACCGGGGAGCTGTTTTTT.

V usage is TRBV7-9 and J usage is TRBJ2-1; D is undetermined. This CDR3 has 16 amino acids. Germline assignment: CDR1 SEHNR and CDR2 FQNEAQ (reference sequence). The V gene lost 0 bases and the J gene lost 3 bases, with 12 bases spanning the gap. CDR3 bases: TGTGCCAGCAGCTTAGCGAGTCTGGGGAACTACAATGAGCAGTTCTTC. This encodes CASSLASLGNYNEQFF.

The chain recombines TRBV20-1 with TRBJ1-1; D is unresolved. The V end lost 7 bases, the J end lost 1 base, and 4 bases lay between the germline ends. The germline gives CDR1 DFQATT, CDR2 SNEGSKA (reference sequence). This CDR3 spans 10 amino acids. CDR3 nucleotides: TGCAGTGGGGGGAACACTGAAGCTTTCTTT. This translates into CSGGNTEAFF.

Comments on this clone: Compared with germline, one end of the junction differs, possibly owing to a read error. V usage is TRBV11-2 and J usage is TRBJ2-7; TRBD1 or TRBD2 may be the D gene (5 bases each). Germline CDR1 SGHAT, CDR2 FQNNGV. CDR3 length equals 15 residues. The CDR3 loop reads CASSQDRAAGYEQYF. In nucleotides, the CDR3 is TGCGCCAGCAGCCAAGACAGAGCGGCCGGCTACGAGCAGTACTTC.

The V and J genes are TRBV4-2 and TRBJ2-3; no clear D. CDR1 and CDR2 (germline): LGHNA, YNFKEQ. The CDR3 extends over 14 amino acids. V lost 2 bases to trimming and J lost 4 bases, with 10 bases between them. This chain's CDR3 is CASSQSDGPDTQYF. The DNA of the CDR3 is TGTGCCAGCAGCCAATCCGACGGGCCAGATACGCAGTATTTT.

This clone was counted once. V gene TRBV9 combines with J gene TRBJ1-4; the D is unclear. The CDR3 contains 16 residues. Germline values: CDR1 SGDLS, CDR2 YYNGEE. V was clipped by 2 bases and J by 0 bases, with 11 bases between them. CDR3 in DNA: TGTGCCAGCAGCGTTGAACCCCAGGCAACTAATGAAAAACTGTTTTTT. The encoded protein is CASSVEPQATNEKLFF. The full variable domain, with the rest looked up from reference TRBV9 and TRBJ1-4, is DSGVTQTPKHLITATGQRVTLRCSPRSGDLSVYWYQQSLDQGLQFLIQYYNGEERAKGNILERFSAQQFPDLHSELNLSSLELGDSALYFCASSVEPQATNEKLFFGSGTQLSVL.

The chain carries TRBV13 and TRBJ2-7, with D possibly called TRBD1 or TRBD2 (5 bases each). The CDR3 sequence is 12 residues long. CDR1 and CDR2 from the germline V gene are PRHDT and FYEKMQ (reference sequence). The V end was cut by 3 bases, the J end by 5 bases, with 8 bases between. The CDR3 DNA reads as TGTGCCAGCAGCTTCCAGGGAGACGAGCAGTACGTC. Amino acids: CASSFQGDEQYV.

For the CDR3, the DNA is TGCAGCGTTGTGCAGTATGGGATGTACGAGCAGTACTTC. Protein product: CSVVQYGMYEQYF. The V call is TRBV29-1, the J call TRBJ2-7; D gene uncertain. The CDR3 extends over 13 amino acids. CDR1 SQVTM and CDR2 ANQGSEA come from the germline V gene. The V and J ends lost 4 bases and 4 bases respectively, with 14 bases between them.

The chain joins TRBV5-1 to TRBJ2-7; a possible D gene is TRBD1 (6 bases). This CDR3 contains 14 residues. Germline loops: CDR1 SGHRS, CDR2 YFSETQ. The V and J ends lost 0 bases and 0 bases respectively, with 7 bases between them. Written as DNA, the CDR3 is TGCGCCAGCAGCTTGGGGACAGACTCCTACGAGCAGTACTTC. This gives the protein CASSLGTDSYEQYF. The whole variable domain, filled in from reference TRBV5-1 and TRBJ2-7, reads KAGVTQTPRYLIKTRGQQVTLSCSPISGHRSVSWYQQTPGQGLQFLFEYFSETQRNKGNFPGRFSGRQFSNSRSEMNVSTLELGDSALYLCASSLGTDSYEQYFGPGTRLTVT.

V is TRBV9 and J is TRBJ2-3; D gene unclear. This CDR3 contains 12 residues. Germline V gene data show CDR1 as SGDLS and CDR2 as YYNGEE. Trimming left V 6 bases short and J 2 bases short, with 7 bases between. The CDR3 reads CASIESTDTQYF. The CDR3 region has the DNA TGTGCCAGCATAGAATCCACAGATACGCAGTATTTT.

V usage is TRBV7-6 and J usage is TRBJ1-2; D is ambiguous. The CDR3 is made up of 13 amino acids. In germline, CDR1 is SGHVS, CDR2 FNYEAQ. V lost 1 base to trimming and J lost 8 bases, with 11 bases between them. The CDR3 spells CASSLGSGWGYTF. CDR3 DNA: TGTGCCAGCAGCTTAGGGTCAGGCTGGGGCTACACCTTC.